These 28 T cell receptor beta chains share one sample of origin, sequenced in a study of cytomegalovirus exposure and HLA in healthy donors. It was with 60 Vbeta and 13 Jbeta primers that the PCR ran. Clones were read by immunoSEQ multiplex PCR, and TCRdb kept only the in-frame ones, dropping some. The repertoire holds 200,000 to 250,000 clones, with more than 65% as singletons. The sequencing input was PBMCs. These receptors originate from a woman in her twenties or thirties in good health and CMV-seronegative.

The chain couples TRBV6-5 to TRBJ2-7, with TRBD1 as a possible D gene (5 bases). CDR3 length: 15 amino acids. Germline V lookup: CDR1 MNHEY, CDR2 SVGAGI. Trimming left V 5 bases short and J 5 bases short, with 19 bases between. The CDR3, as DNA: TGTGCCAGCAGTACCGACAGTGGGGCGTTGGACGAGCAGTACTTC. Translating gives CASSTDSGALDEQYF.

The chain links TRBV10-3 to TRBJ1-1, with TRBD1 identical over 9 bases. Germline trimming cut 5 bases from V and 1 base from J; bases unmatched to any gene: 11. Germline lookup yields CDR1 ENHRY and CDR2 SYGVKD. The CDR3 consists of 17 residues. The CDR3: CAISSGRDRVPNTEAFF. DNA for the CDR3: TGTGCCATCAGTTCCGGCCGGGACAGGGTTCCGAACACTGAAGCTTTCTTT.

The V and J genes are TRBV30 and TRBJ1-4; D remains unclear. Germline CDR1 reads GTSNPN; CDR2 reads SVGIG (reference sequence). The V and J ends lost 3 bases and 3 bases respectively, with 11 bases between them. This CDR3 has 14 residues. The CDR3 reads CAWSPGLANEKLFF. The CDR3 nucleotides are TGTGCCTGGAGCCCCGGGTTAGCTAATGAAAAACTGTTTTTT. Full variable domain (remainder filled in from reference TRBV30 and TRBJ1-4): SQTIHQWPATLVQPVGSPLSLECTVEGTSNPNLYWYRQAAGRGLQLLFYSVGIGQISSEVPQNLSASRPQDRQFILSSKKLLLSDSGFYLCAWSPGLANEKLFFGSGTQLSVL.

The chain's CDR3 is CASSLGGQAGTEAFF. DNA for the CDR3: TGCGCCAGCAGCTTGGGTGGACAGGCCGGGACTGAAGCTTTCTTT. The V gene is TRBV5-1, the J gene TRBJ1-1, with 7 positions matching TRBD1. This CDR3 has 15 residues. With V trimmed by 0 bases and J by 5 bases, 7 bases remained unmatched. Germline V CDR1 and CDR2: SGHRS, YFSETQ.

The V and J genes are TRBV5-6 and TRBJ2-7; D is unclear. The CDR3 sequence is 14 residues long. Trimming cost V 4 bases and J 0 bases, with 11 bases left between them. Germline CDR1 SGHDT, CDR2 YYEEEE. DNA of the CDR3: TGTGCCAGCAGCCTCACGGGTACCTCCTACGAGCAGTACTTC. It specifies CASSLTGTSYEQYF.

Worth noting for this clone: This likely reflects a read error, since a far larger clone is one base away. The chain links TRBV27 to TRBJ1-1, with D possibly being TRBD1 (6 bases). Germline CDR1 and CDR2: MNHEY and SMNVEV (reference sequence). This CDR3 is built from 12 residues. V lost 3 bases and J lost 5, with 7 bases in between. The CDR3 here is CASSFTGTEAFF. The CDR3 DNA reads as TGTGCCAGCAGTTTCACAGGGACTGAAGCTTTCTTT.

The V and J genes are TRBV2 and TRBJ1-1; D is undetermined. V shed 8 bases and J shed 4 bases, with 8 bases lying between them. The length of the CDR3 is 11 residues. Germline V gene sequence: CDR1 SNHLY, CDR2 FYNNEI. The CDR3 DNA is TGTGCCAGCGCATACTTCACTGAAGCTTTCTTT. It translates to CASAYFTEAFF.

V usage is TRBV11-1 and J usage is TRBJ2-2; 14 bases are a match to TRBD2. Germline values: CDR1 SGHAT, CDR2 FQDESV (reference sequence). The CDR3 has 18 residues. V lost 5 bases to trimming and J lost 2 bases; unmatched junction nucleotides: 7. CDR3 sequence reads: CASSTRLAGGGNTGELFF. In DNA, the CDR3 is TGTGCCAGCAGCACCCGACTAGCGGGGGGGGGAAACACCGGGGAGCTGTTTTTT. Supplemented by reference TRBV11-1 and TRBJ2-2, the full variable domain reads EAEVAQSPRYKITEKSQAVAFWCDPISGHATLYWYRQILGQGPELLVQFQDESVVDDSQLPKDRFSAERLKGVDSTLKIQPAELGDSAMYLCASSTRLAGGGNTGELFFGEGSRLTVL.

This chain uses TRBV7-8 with TRBJ2-2; tentatively, D is TRBD2 (6 bases). The germline V gene encodes CDR1 SGHVS and CDR2 FQNEAQ. CDR3 size: 16 residues. V was clipped by 3 bases and J by 4 bases, with 15 bases between them. The CDR3 region has the DNA TGTGCCAGCAGCTTGGGGATGGGAGGAAGCACCGGGGAGCTGTTTTTT. Residues: CASSLGMGGSTGELFF.

As for this clone: This same CDR3 is encoded by further DNA sequences in the sample. The rearrangement joins TRBV6-6 to TRBJ1-6; a weak D match, TRBD1 (6 bases). V lost 6 bases and J lost 9, with 15 bases in between. The germline CDR1 and CDR2 sequences are MNHNY and SVGAGI (reference sequence). The CDR3 runs 14 residues. The CDR3 reads CASSDRWRSSPLHF. For the CDR3, the DNA is TGTGCCAGCAGCGACAGGTGGAGGAGTTCACCCCTCCACTTT.

The chain recombines TRBV5-1 with TRBJ2-3; D uncertain. There are 11 residues in the CDR3. From germline, CDR1 is SGHRS and CDR2 YFSETQ. V lost 3 bases and J lost 6, with 5 bases in between. The CDR3 nucleotides read TGCGCCAGCAGCTCTACGGATACGCAGTATTTT. Translating gives CASSSTDTQYF.

The chain couples TRBV2 to TRBJ2-7; 10 bases map to TRBD2. V was pared by 1 base and J by 6 bases, with 15 bases of the junction left unmatched. Germline loops: CDR1 SNHLY, CDR2 FYNNEI. The CDR3 spans 18 residues. For the CDR3, the DNA is TGTGCCAGCAGTGAAGGGCTAGCGGGAGCGATTCCATACCGCGAGCAGTACTTC. It yields the protein CASSEGLAGAIPYREQYF.

This clone has only a few counts. The chain combines TRBV11-3 with TRBJ1-2, with 7 bases matching TRBD1. CDR1 SGHNT and CDR2 YENEEA come from the germline V gene. V lost 0 bases to trimming and J lost 1 base; unmatched junction nucleotides: 8. The CDR3 has 17 amino acids. CDR3 sequence (DNA): TGTGCCAGCAGCTTAGAAATCCAGGGACAGAGTAACTATGGCTACACCTTC. As protein: CASSLEIQGQSNYGYTF.

The V gene is TRBV30, the J gene TRBJ1-2, with 12 bases aligning to TRBD1. CDR3 length: 13 residues. CDR1 GTSNPN and CDR2 SVGIG come from the germline V gene (reference sequence). V shed 4 bases, J shed 7 bases, and the junction held 4 bases outside the gene matches. Here the CDR3 reads CAWKGQGARGYTF. In nucleotides, the CDR3 is TGTGCCTGGAAGGGACAGGGGGCGCGTGGCTACACCTTC.

The V and J genes are TRBV5-1 and TRBJ2-3; 8 positions agree with TRBD1. CDR3 length: 16 amino acids. Germline loops: CDR1 SGHRS, CDR2 YFSETQ. Losses at the gene ends were 0 bases for V and 0 bases for J; bases not matched to a gene: 3. The CDR3 here is CASSLGDRLSTDTQYF. The DNA for the CDR3 is TGCGCCAGCAGCTTGGGGGACAGGCTGAGCACAGATACGCAGTATTTT.

A few counts support this clone. This sequence joins TRBV5-1 and TRBJ2-3; 8 bases line up with TRBD2. CDR3 length: 16 amino acids. Germline loops: CDR1 SGHRS, CDR2 YFSETQ. V shed 2 bases and J 6 bases; nucleotides not matched to a gene: 11. The CDR3 here is CASSLNPGTRKDTQYF. The CDR3 coding sequence is TGCGCCAGCAGCTTAAACCCCGGGACTAGAAAGGATACGCAGTATTTT.

CDR3 protein: CASSPRGQQRYGYTF. CDR3 bases: TGTGCCAGCAGCCCACGAGGACAGCAACGATATGGCTACACCTTC. J is TRBJ1-2 and V is TRBV7-3, with D perhaps TRBD1 (6 bases). Per germline, CDR1 SGHTA and CDR2 FQGTGA. The CDR3 has 15 residues. V lost 5 bases to trimming and J lost 5 bases, with 18 bases between them.

The chain is built from TRBV5-8 and TRBJ2-1; D perhaps matches TRBD1 (6 bases). V was cut by 0 bases and J by 4 bases, with 11 bases left in between. This CDR3 has 15 amino acids. Looked up from germline, CDR1 is SGHTS and CDR2 is YDEGEE. CDR3 residues: CASSLATGTYNEQFF. The CDR3, as DNA: TGTGCCAGCAGCTTGGCCACAGGGACGTACAATGAGCAGTTCTTC.

The V gene is TRBV5-1, the J gene TRBJ2-2, with TRBD1 identical over 8 bases. CDR1 is SGHRS, CDR2 YFSETQ, per germline. The CDR3 spans 16 residues. V shed 2 bases and J 7 bases; nucleotides not matched to a gene: 10. The CDR3 sequence is CASSLSGTGRIGELFF. DNA of the CDR3: TGCGCCAGCAGCTTATCCGGGACAGGACGGATCGGGGAGCTGTTTTTT.

V and J are TRBV5-1 and TRBJ2-2; 8 bases are a match to TRBD1. Per the germline V gene, CDR1 is SGHRS and CDR2 is YFSETQ. The CDR3 is made up of 15 amino acids. V shed 0 bases, J shed 4 bases, and the junction held 2 bases outside the gene matches. This CDR3 is CASSLAGQGTGELFF. CDR3 sequence (DNA): TGCGCCAGCAGCTTGGCCGGACAGGGCACCGGGGAGCTGTTTTTT.

The rearrangement uses TRBV9 and TRBJ1-1, with no clear D. The CDR3 is made up of 14 amino acids. In germline, CDR1 is SGDLS, CDR2 YYNGEE. V lost 5 bases to trimming and J lost 1 base, with 12 bases between them. The CDR3 region is CASSYSYSNTEAFF. The CDR3 nucleotides are TGTGCCAGCAGTTACAGTTATTCGAACACTGAAGCTTTCTTT. The whole variable domain, remainder taken from reference TRBV9 and TRBJ1-1, is DSGVTQTPKHLITATGQRVTLRCSPRSGDLSVYWYQQSLDQGLQFLIQYYNGEERAKGNILERFSAQQFPDLHSELNLSSLELGDSALYFCASSYSYSNTEAFFGQGTRLTVV.

As for this clone: The junction does not match germline at one end; this may be a read error. The chain couples TRBV7-9 to TRBJ2-5; 7 positions agree with TRBD2. The CDR3 spans 12 residues. From germline, CDR1 is SEHNR and CDR2 FQNEAQ (reference sequence). CDR3 sequence (DNA): TGTTCCAGCAGCTCCGGGAGGGAGACCCAGTACTTC. Amino acid sequence: CSSSSGRETQYF. Supplemented by reference TRBV7-9 and TRBJ2-5, the full variable domain reads DTGVSQNPRHKITKRGQNVTFRCDPISEHNRLYWYRQTLGQGPEFLTYFQNEAQLEKSRLLSDRFSAERPKGSFSTLEIQRTEQGDSAMYLCSSSSGRETQYFGPGTRLLVL.

The rearrangement uses TRBV29-1 and TRBJ1-2; the D gene is possibly TRBD1 (6 bases). The CDR3 consists of 15 residues. V was cut by 1 base and J by 7 bases, with 19 bases left in between. The V gene's germline CDR1 is SQVTM and CDR2 ANQGSEA. CDR3 amino acids: CSVEVPGQQESGYTF. The CDR3 nucleotides are TGCAGCGTTGAAGTCCCGGGACAACAAGAGAGTGGCTACACCTTC.

The rearrangement joins TRBV19 to TRBJ1-3, with D unclear. The germline CDR1 and CDR2 sequences are LNHDA and SQIVND (reference sequence). V was shortened by 5 bases and J by 3 bases, with 8 bases between the two germline ends. The CDR3 runs to 13 residues. The CDR3 region is CASSATVGNTIYF. The CDR3 DNA follows: TGTGCCAGTAGTGCGACTGTTGGAAACACCATATATTTT.

The V and J genes are TRBV30 and TRBJ1-6; D remains unclear. This CDR3 has 14 residues. Germline values: CDR1 GTSNPN, CDR2 SVGIG (reference sequence). With 4 bases removed from V and 10 bases from J, the gap between germline ends came to 17 bases. The CDR3, as DNA: TGTGCCTGGATGACCTGGGGTGGAGGCTCACCCCTCCACTTT. Protein sequence: CAWMTWGGGSPLHF.

The rearrangement links TRBV6-6 to TRBJ2-3; no firm D call. The CDR3 spans 12 residues. The germline V and J ends were trimmed by 3 bases and 6 bases, with 7 bases remaining between them. Germline V gene lookup returns CDR1 MNHNY and CDR2 SVGAGI (reference sequence). CDR3 sequence (DNA): TGTGCCAGCAGTTATAACTGGGATACGCAGTATTTT. Translating gives CASSYNWDTQYF.

Here the CDR3 reads CASSYRVTGVSTEAFF. DNA for the CDR3: TGTGCCAGCAGTTATCGTGTAACAGGGGTAAGCACTGAAGCTTTCTTT. The rearrangement links TRBV6-5 to TRBJ1-1; 7 positions match TRBD1. Trimming took 3 bases from V and 4 from J; bases not matched to a gene: 11. Germline CDR1 MNHEY, CDR2 SVGAGI. The CDR3 totals 16 residues.

The chain employs TRBV4-2 and TRBJ2-3; TRBD2 matches 7 bases. After removal of 0 bases from V and 5 bases from J, the junction contained 2 bases not matched to a gene. Germline V gene lookup returns CDR1 LGHNA and CDR2 YNFKEQ. The CDR3 has 14 residues. CDR3 in DNA: TGTGCCAGCAGCCAAGAATGGGGGGGAGATACGCAGTATTTT. Protein: CASSQEWGGDTQYF.